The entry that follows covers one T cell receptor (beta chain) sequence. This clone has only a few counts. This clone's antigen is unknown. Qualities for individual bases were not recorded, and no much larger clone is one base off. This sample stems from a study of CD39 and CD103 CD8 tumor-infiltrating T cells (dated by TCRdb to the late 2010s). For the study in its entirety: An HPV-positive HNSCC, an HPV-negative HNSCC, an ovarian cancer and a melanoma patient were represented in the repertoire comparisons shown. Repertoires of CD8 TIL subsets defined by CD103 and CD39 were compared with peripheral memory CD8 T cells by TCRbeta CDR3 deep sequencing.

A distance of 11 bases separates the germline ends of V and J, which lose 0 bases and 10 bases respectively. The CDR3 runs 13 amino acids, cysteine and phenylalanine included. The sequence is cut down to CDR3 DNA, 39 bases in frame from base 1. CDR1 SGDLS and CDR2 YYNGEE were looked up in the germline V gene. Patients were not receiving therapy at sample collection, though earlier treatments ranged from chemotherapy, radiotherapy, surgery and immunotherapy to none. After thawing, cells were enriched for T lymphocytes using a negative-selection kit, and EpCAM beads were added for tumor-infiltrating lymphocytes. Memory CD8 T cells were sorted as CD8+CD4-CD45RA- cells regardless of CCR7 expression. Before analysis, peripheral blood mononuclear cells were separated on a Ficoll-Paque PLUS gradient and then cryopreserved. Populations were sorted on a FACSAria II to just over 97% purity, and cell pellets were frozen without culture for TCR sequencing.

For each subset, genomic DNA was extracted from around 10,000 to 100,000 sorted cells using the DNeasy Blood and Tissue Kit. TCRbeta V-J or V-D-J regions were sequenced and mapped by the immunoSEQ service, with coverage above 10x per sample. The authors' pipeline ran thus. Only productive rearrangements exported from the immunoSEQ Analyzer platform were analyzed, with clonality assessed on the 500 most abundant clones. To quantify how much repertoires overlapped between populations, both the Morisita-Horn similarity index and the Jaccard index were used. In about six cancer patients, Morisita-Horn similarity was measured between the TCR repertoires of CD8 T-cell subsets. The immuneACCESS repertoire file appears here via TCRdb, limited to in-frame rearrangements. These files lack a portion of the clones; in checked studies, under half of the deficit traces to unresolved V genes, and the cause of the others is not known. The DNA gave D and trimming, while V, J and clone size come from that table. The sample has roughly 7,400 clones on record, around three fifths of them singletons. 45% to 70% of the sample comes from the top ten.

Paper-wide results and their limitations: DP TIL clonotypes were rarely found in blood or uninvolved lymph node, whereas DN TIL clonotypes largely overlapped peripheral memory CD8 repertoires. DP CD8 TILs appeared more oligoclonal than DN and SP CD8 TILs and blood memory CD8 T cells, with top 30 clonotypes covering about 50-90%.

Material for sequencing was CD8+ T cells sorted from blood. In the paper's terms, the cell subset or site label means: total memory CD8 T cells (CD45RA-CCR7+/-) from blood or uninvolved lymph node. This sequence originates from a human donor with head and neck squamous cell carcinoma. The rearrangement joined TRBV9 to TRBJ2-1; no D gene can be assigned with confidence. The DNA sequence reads TGTGCCAGCAGCGTAGCTTTTAGGTCAGAGCAGTTCTTC. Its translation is CASSVAFRSEQFF.